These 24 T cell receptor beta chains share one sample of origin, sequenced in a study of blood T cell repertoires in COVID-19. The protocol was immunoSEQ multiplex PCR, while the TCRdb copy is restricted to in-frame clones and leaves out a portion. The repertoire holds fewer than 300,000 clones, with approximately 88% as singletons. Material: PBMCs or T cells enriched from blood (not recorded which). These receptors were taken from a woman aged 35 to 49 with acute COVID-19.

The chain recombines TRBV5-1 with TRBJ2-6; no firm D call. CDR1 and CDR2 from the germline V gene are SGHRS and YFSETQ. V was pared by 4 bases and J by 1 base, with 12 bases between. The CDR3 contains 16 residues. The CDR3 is CASSPLPSSGANVLTF. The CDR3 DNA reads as TGCGCCAGCAGCCCGCTACCGTCATCTGGGGCCAACGTCCTGACTTTC.

The CDR3 DNA is TGTGCCAGCAGTTTATCCGGGACAGCGAGCCCTTATGGCTACACCTTC. This encodes CASSLSGTASPYGYTF. This rearrangement joins TRBV28 to TRBJ1-2, with 7 bases identical to TRBD1. This CDR3 contains 16 residues. Per the germline V gene, CDR1 is MDHEN and CDR2 is SYDVKM. With V trimmed by 1 base and J by 5 bases, 10 bases remained unmatched.

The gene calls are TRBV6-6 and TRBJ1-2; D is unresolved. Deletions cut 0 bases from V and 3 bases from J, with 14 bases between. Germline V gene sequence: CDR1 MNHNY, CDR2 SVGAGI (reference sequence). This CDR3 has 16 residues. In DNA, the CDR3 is TGTGCCAGCAGTTACTCGAATTTCGGTACAGACTATGGCTACACCTTC. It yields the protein CASSYSNFGTDYGYTF.

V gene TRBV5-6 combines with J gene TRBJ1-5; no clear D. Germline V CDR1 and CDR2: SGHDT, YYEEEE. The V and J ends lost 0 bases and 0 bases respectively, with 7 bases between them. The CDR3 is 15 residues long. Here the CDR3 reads CASSLGGYSNQPQHF. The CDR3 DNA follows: TGTGCCAGCAGCTTGGGAGGGTATAGCAATCAGCCCCAGCATTTT.

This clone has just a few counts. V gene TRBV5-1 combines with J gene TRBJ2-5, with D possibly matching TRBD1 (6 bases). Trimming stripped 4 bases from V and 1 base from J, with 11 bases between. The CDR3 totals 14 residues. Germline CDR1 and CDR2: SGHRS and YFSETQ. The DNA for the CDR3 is TGCGCCAGCAGCCCAGTGGACAGCCAAGAGACCCAGTACTTC. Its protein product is CASSPVDSQETQYF.

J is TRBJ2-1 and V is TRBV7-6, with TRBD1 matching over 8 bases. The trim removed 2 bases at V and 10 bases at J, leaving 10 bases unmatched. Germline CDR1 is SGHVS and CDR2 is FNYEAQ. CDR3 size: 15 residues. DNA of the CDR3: TGTGCCAGCAGCTTATCGGGGACAGGTTCGAGGGAGCAGTTCTTC. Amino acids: CASSLSGTGSREQFF.

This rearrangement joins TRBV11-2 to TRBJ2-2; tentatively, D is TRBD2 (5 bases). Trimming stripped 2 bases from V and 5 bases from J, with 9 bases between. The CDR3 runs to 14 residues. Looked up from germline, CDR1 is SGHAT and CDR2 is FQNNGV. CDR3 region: CASSLTRVTGELFF. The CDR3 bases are TGTGCCAGCAGCTTAACGCGGGTTACCGGGGAGCTGTTTTTT.

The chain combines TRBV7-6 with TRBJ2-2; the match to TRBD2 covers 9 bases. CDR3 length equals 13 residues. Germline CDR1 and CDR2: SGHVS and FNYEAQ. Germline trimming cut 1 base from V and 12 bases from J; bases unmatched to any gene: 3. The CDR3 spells CASSLDSGSQLFF. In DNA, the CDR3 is TGTGCCAGCAGCTTAGATAGCGGGAGCCAGCTGTTTTTT.

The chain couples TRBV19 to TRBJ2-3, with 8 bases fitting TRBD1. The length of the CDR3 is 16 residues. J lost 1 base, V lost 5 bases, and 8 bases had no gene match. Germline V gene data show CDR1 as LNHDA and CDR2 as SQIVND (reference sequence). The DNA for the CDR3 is TGTGCCAGTAGTGCGGACAGGGAGTGGGGCACAGATACGCAGTATTTT. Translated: CASSADREWGTDTQYF.

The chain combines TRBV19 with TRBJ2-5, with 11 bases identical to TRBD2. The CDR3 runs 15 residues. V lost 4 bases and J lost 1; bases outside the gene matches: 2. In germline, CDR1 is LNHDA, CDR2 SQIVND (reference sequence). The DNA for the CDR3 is TGTGCCAGTAGTAAGCTAGCGGGAGGCCAAGAGACCCAGTACTTC. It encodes CASSKLAGGQETQYF.

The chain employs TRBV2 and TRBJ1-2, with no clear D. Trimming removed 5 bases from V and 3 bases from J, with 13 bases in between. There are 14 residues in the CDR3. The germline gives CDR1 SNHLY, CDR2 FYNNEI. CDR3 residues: CASSSVVSDYGYTF. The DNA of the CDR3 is TGTGCCAGCAGTTCGGTCGTATCCGACTATGGCTACACCTTC.

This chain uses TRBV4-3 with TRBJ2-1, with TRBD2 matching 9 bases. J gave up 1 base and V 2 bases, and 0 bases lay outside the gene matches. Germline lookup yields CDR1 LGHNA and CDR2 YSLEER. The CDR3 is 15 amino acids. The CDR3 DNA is TGCGCCAGCAGCCAACTAGCGGGATCCTACAATGAGCAGTTCTTC. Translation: CASSQLAGSYNEQFF.

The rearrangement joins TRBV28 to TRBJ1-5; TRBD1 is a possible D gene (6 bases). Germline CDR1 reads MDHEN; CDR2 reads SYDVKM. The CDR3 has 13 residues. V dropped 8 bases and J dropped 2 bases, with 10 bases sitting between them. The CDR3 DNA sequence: TGTGCCAGCTGGAGGACAGGCAATCAGCCCCAGCATTTT. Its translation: CASWRTGNQPQHF. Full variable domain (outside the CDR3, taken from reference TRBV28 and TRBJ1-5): DVKVTQSSRYLVKRTGEKVFLECVQDMDHENMFWYRQDPGLGLRLIYFSYDVKMKEKGDIPEGYSVSREKKERFSLILESASTNQTSMYLCASWRTGNQPQHFGDGTRLSIL.

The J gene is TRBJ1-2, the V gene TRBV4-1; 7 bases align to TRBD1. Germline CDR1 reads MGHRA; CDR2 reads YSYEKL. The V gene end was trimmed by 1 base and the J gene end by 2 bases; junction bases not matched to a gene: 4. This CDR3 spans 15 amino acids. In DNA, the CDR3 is TGCGCCAGCAGCCAAGGTGAGACAGGGAACTATGGCTACACCTTC. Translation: CASSQGETGNYGYTF.

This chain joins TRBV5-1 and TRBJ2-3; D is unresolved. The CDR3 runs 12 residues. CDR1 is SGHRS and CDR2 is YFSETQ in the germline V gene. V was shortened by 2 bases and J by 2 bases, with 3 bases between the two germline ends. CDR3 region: CASSLATDTQYF. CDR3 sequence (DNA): TGCGCCAGCAGCTTAGCCACAGATACGCAGTATTTT.

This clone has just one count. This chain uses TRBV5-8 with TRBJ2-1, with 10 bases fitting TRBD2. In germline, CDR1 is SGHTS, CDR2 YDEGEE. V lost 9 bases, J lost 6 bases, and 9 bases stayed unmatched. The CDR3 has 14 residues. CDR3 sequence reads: CANPGTSVSNEQFF. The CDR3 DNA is TGTGCCAACCCCGGGACTAGCGTTTCCAATGAGCAGTTCTTC.

This CDR3 reads CASGVQQYF. CDR3 DNA: TGTGCCAGCGGAGTCCAGCAGTACTTC. The chain couples TRBV28 to TRBJ2-7; D is ambiguous. The germline V gene encodes CDR1 MDHEN and CDR2 SYDVKM. The V and J ends lost 8 bases and 8 bases respectively, with 7 bases between them. The length of the CDR3 is 9 residues.

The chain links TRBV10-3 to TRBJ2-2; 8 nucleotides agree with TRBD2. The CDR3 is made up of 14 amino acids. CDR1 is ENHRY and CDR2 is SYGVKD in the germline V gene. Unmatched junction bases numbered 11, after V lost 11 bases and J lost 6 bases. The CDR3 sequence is CAARGSGRPGELFF. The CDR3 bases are TGTGCCGCCCGAGGGAGCGGGAGACCCGGGGAGCTGTTTTTT.

CDR3 region: CASSMDRGKNTEAFF. The CDR3 bases are TGTGCCAGCTCTATGGACAGGGGAAAGAATACTGAAGCTTTCTTT. The gene calls are TRBV18 and TRBJ1-1; 9 nucleotides match TRBD1. Trimming took 6 bases from V and 5 from J; bases not matched to a gene: 10. In germline, CDR1 is KGHSH, CDR2 LQKENI. The CDR3 sequence is 15 residues long.

The DNA of the CDR3 is TGTGCCAGCAGCTTAATTCTACAGGTCGGGCTTGCCTCTGGAAACACCATATATTTT. Amino acids: CASSLILQVGLASGNTIYF. V usage is TRBV7-6 and J usage is TRBJ1-3, with a possible D match to TRBD1 (5 bases). V gave up 2 bases and J gave up 0 bases, with 20 bases separating them. Germline assignment: CDR1 SGHVS and CDR2 FNYEAQ. This CDR3 contains 19 residues.

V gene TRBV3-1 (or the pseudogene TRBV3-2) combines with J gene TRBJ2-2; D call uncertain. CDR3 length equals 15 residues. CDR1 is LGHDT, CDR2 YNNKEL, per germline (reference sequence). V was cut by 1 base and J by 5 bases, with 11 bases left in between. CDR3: CASSQVGPFTGELFF. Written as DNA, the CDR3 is TGTGCCAGCAGCCAAGTTGGCCCTTTTACCGGGGAGCTGTTTTTT.

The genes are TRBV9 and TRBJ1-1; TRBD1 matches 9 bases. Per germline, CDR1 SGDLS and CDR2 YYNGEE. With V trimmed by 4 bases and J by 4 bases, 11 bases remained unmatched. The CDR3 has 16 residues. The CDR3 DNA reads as TGTGCCAGCAGCCATACTCTGACAGGGGGTGGCACTGAAGCTTTCTTT. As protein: CASSHTLTGGGTEAFF.

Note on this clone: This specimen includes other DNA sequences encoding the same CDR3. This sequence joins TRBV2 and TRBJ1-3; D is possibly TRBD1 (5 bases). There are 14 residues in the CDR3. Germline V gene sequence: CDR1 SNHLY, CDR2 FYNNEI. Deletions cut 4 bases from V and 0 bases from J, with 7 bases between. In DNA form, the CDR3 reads TGTGCCAGCAGTGCGCAGGGCTCTGGAAACACCATATATTTT. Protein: CASSAQGSGNTIYF.

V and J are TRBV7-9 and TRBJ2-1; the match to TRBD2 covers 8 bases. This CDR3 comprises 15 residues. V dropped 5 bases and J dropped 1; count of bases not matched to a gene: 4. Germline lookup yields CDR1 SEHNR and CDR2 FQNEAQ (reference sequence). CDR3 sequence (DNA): TGTGCCAGCAGCCACGAGCGGGGGTCCTACAATGAGCAGTTCTTC. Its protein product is CASSHERGSYNEQFF.